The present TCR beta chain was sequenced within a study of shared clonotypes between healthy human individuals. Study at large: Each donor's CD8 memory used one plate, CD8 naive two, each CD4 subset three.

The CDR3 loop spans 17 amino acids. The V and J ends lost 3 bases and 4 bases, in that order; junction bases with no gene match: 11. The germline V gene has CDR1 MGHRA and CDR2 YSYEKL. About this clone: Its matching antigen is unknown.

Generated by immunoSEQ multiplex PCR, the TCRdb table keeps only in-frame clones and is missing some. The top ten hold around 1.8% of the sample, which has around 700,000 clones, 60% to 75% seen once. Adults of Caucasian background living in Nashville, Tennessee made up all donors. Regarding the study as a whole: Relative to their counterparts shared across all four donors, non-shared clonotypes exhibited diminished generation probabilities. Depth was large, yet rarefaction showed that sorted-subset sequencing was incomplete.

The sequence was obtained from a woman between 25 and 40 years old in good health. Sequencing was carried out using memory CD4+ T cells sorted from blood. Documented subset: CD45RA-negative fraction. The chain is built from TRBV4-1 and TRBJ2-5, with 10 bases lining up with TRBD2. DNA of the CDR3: TGCGCCAGCAGCCAGGAGCCTCTAGCGGGAGTTTTAGAGACCCAGTACTTC. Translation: CASSQEPLAGVLETQYF.